Below, 8 T cell receptor beta chains from the same sample are listed, as sequenced in a study of blood T cell repertoires in COVID-19. Generated by immunoSEQ multiplex PCR, the TCRdb table keeps only in-frame clones and is missing some. The repertoire has 70,000 to 80,000 clones, approximately 89% of them found once; the top ten carry 5.8%. The sample taken for sequencing was peripheral blood. These receptors were collected from a human donor in a cohort sampled during active COVID-19.

This clone came up a few times. The chain joins TRBV7-9 to TRBJ1-1; 7 bases are shared with TRBD1. The CDR3 length is 13 residues. Germline CDR1 and CDR2: SEHNR and FQNEAQ (reference sequence). With V trimmed by 5 bases and J by 5 bases, 5 bases remained unmatched. The chain's CDR3 is CASSLTGETEAFF. The CDR3 region has the DNA TGTGCCAGCAGCCTAACAGGGGAAACTGAAGCTTTCTTT. Filled out from reference TRBV7-9 and TRBJ1-1, the complete variable domain reads DTGVSQNPRHKITKRGQNVTFRCDPISEHNRLYWYRQTLGQGPEFLTYFQNEAQLEKSRLLSDRFSAERPKGSFSTLEIQRTEQGDSAMYLCASSLTGETEAFFGQGTRLTVV.

This clone appeared a single time. V gene TRBV5-6 combines with J gene TRBJ1-3; D gene ambiguous. The CDR3 totals 13 residues. Per the germline V gene, CDR1 is SGHDT and CDR2 is YYEEEE. V lost 4 bases to trimming and J lost 2 bases, with 7 bases between them. The CDR3 reads CASSGAAGNTIYF. In nucleotides, the CDR3 is TGTGCCAGCAGCGGCGCGGCTGGAAACACCATATATTTT.

CDR3 coding DNA: TGTGCCAGCAGCATAGACAGGGCAACTAATGAAAAACTGTTTTTT. Amino acids: CASSIDRATNEKLFF. The V and J genes are TRBV5-6 and TRBJ1-4; the match to TRBD1 covers 7 bases. Germline loops: CDR1 SGHDT, CDR2 YYEEEE. V dropped 4 bases and J dropped 0; count of bases not matched to a gene: 3. CDR3 length: 15 residues.

The V gene is TRBV5-1, the J gene TRBJ2-2; the D gene is possibly TRBD2 (7 bases). CDR1 and CDR2 (germline): SGHRS, YFSETQ. V shed 4 bases and J shed 0 bases, with 10 bases lying between them. The CDR3 is made up of 15 amino acids. The chain's CDR3 is CASSGGGSNTGELFF. The DNA of the CDR3 is TGCGCCAGCAGCGGCGGGGGCTCGAACACCGGGGAGCTGTTTTTT. The whole variable domain, filled in from reference TRBV5-1 and TRBJ2-2, reads KAGVTQTPRYLIKTRGQQVTLSCSPISGHRSVSWYQQTPGQGLQFLFEYFSETQRNKGNFPGRFSGRQFSNSRSEMNVSTLELGDSALYLCASSGGGSNTGELFFGEGSRLTVL.

The chain joins TRBV24-1 to TRBJ1-5, with 7 bases that match TRBD1. Germline V gives CDR1 KGHDR, CDR2 SFDVKD. This CDR3 comprises 18 residues. V was clipped by 12 bases and J by 1 base; unmatched bases: 20. The DNA for the CDR3 is TGTGCCCCACACTCCGGGACAGACACCCAAGGGAGCAATCAGCCCCAGCATTTT. The encoded protein is CAPHSGTDTQGSNQPQHF.

The chain carries TRBV7-9 and TRBJ2-1; D unclear. The CDR3 runs 14 residues. V was clipped by 3 bases and J by 0 bases, with 6 bases between them. CDR1 is SEHNR, CDR2 FQNEAQ, per germline (reference sequence). The CDR3 loop reads CASSFVGSYNEQFF. DNA for the CDR3: TGTGCCAGCAGCTTCGTCGGCTCCTACAATGAGCAGTTCTTC.

The V and J genes are TRBV2 and TRBJ2-7, with D maybe TRBD1 (5 bases). Per germline, CDR1 SNHLY and CDR2 FYNNEI. The CDR3 contains 13 residues. With 5 bases removed from V and 3 bases from J, the gap between germline ends came to 11 bases. This CDR3 is CASSTSGFYEQYF. CDR3 bases: TGTGCCAGCAGTACATCAGGGTTCTACGAGCAGTACTTC.

On this clone: Different DNA sequences within this sample yield the same CDR3. The rearrangement links TRBV27 to TRBJ1-5; TRBD1 matches 7 bases. Trimming at V came to 6 bases and at J to 1 base, leaving 3 bases not matched to a gene. In germline, CDR1 is MNHEY, CDR2 SMNVEV (reference sequence). The CDR3 runs 14 residues. The CDR3 region is CASSRQGSNQPQHF. DNA for the CDR3: TGTGCCAGCAGCCGACAGGGAAGCAATCAGCCCCAGCATTTT.